The 24 T cell receptor beta chains below all came from one sample that was sequenced in a study of T-cell reconstitution after alpha-beta-depleted transplantation in children. Researchers prepared the TCRbeta library using unique molecular identifiers, the study reports. TCRdb reprocessed the PCR reads via MiXCR and lists one record per CDR3 protein. The data contain 200,000 to 250,000 distinct CDR3 sequences, about 9.2% of them seen just once; the ten biggest clones take up 5% to 7%. This sample comprised PBMCs from the stem cell graft donor, obtained from the stem cell graft. The receptor source for this set is a human donor who donated a stem cell graft to a child with acute lymphoblastic leukemia.

At least ten counts were recorded for this clonotype. The chain is built from TRBV4-2 and TRBJ2-4; 9 nucleotides match TRBD2. The germline CDR1 and CDR2 sequences are LGHNA and YNFKEQ. J gave up 6 bases and V 2 bases, and 5 bases lay outside the gene matches. CDR3 length: 15 amino acids. The CDR3 loop is CASSQSGGLGNIQYF. The CDR3 coding sequence is TGTGCCAGCAGCCAAAGCGGGGGGCTCGGAAACATTCAGTACTTC.

The chain couples TRBV5-5 to TRBJ2-5; the D gene is possibly TRBD2 (7 bases). This CDR3 comprises 16 residues. Trimming removed 5 bases at V and 2 bases at J, with 19 bases between. Germline V gene data show CDR1 as SGHKS and CDR2 as YYEKEE (reference sequence). CDR3 amino acids: CASRPGSGGWQETQYF. In DNA form, the CDR3 reads TGTGCCAGCAGACCCGGGTCGGGGGGCTGGCAAGAGACCCAGTACTTC.

In this sample, this clonotype turned up many times. The chain uses TRBV11-2 and TRBJ1-2; no clear D. CDR3 length: 14 residues. CDR1 is SGHAT and CDR2 is FQNNGV in the germline V gene. Between the trimmed V and J ends, which lost 0 bases and 7 bases, there was a span of 12 bases. The CDR3 loop is CASSLDPGFTGYTF. The CDR3 bases are TGTGCCAGCAGCTTAGATCCGGGGTTTACTGGCTACACCTTC.

This clonotype was recorded many times. The chain combines TRBV3-1 with TRBJ1-2; the D gene is possibly TRBD1 (5 bases). CDR3 length: 14 residues. CDR1 LGHDT and CDR2 YNNKEL come from the germline V gene (reference sequence). Trimming stripped 1 base from V and 3 bases from J, with 9 bases between. CDR3 sequence (DNA): TGTGCCAGCAGCCAAGTAGACAGAGACTATGGCTACACCTTC. The encoded protein is CASSQVDRDYGYTF.

This clonotype was seen a handful of times. This chain connects TRBV5-6 to TRBJ1-5; no definite D call. Germline values: CDR1 SGHDT, CDR2 YYEEEE. Trimming left V 2 bases short and J 7 bases short, with 16 bases between. This CDR3 comprises 15 residues. The CDR3 here is CASSLRVLGPQPQHF. As DNA, the CDR3 is TGTGCCAGCAGCTTAAGGGTGTTGGGCCCCCAGCCCCAGCATTTT.

This clonotype was counted between two and nine times. V and J are TRBV7-8 and TRBJ1-1; 7 nucleotides align to TRBD1. This CDR3 is 15 amino acids long. Germline lookup yields CDR1 SGHVS and CDR2 FQNEAQ. J was trimmed by 0 bases and V by 5 bases; bases with no gene match: 6. The CDR3 is CASSPRTGMNTEAFF. The CDR3 region has the DNA TGTGCCAGCAGCCCTAGGACAGGAATGAACACTGAAGCTTTCTTT.

J is TRBJ1-1 and V is TRBV3-1; 8 bases line up with TRBD1. From germline, CDR1 is LGHDT and CDR2 YNNKEL (reference sequence). V shed 0 bases and J 1 base; nucleotides not matched to a gene: 4. The CDR3 is 16 residues long. The CDR3 nucleotides read TGTGCCAGCAGCCAAGAAAGGACAGGGCCGAACACTGAAGCTTTCTTT. Encoded protein: CASSQERTGPNTEAFF.

In this sample, this clonotype turned up many times. The V gene is TRBV7-9, the J gene TRBJ2-2, with TRBD2 as a possible D gene (5 bases). The V end was cut by 4 bases, the J end by 0 bases, with 12 bases between. Germline lookup yields CDR1 SEHNR and CDR2 FQNEAQ (reference sequence). The CDR3 totals 16 residues. The CDR3 region has the DNA TGTGCCAGCAGCTATCCAGCGGCCGCGAACACCGGGGAGCTGTTTTTT. Translated, it gives CASSYPAAANTGELFF. Supplemented by reference TRBV7-9 and TRBJ2-2, the full variable domain reads DTGVSQNPRHKITKRGQNVTFRCDPISEHNRLYWYRQTLGQGPEFLTYFQNEAQLEKSRLLSDRFSAERPKGSFSTLEIQRTEQGDSAMYLCASSYPAAANTGELFFGEGSRLTVL.

The table lists this clonotype with many counts. This chain links TRBV2 with TRBJ1-1; TRBD1 is a possible D gene (5 bases). Deletions cut 6 bases from V and 0 bases from J, with 8 bases between. The CDR3 is made up of 13 amino acids. In germline, CDR1 is SNHLY, CDR2 FYNNEI. CDR3 residues: CASRGRMNTEAFF. In nucleotides, the CDR3 is TGTGCCAGCAGGGGACGAATGAACACTGAAGCTTTCTTT.

Details on this clonotype: A much bigger clone sits one base away, suggesting this may be a read error. The conserved phenylalanine or tryptophan is not found at the CDR3 terminus, so this likely reflects a read error. The V call is TRBV6-5, the J call TRBJ2-3; 8 bases agree with TRBD2. Trimming at V came to 0 bases and at J to 3 bases, leaving 5 bases not matched to a gene. This CDR3 has 16 amino acids. The germline V gene encodes CDR1 MNHEY and CDR2 SVGAGI. The chain's CDR3 is CASSYSLRGVTDTQYS. The CDR3 bases are TGTGCCAGCAGTTACTCCCTGCGGGGGGTTACAGATACGCAGTATTCT.

This clonotype was observed a handful of times. The V call is TRBV4-2, the J call TRBJ1-2; D call uncertain. V lost 0 bases and J lost 4, with 12 bases in between. The CDR3 totals 15 residues. CDR1 and CDR2 from the germline V gene are LGHNA and YNFKEQ. The CDR3 DNA is TGTGCCAGCAGCCAAGATCCCACCAGGTCCTATGGCTACACCTTC. Residues: CASSQDPTRSYGYTF.

The chain joins TRBV7-6 to TRBJ2-5, with 12 bases aligning to TRBD2. J gave up 0 bases and V 5 bases, and 4 bases lay outside the gene matches. The CDR3 has 16 amino acids. Germline CDR1 reads SGHVS; CDR2 reads FNYEAQ. The DNA of the CDR3 is TGTGCCAGCAGCGACCGACTAGCGGGGGACCAAGAGACCCAGTACTTC. Protein sequence: CASSDRLAGDQETQYF.

This clonotype was seen only a few times. The chain recombines TRBV11-2 with TRBJ1-2; tentatively, D is TRBD1 (6 bases). Germline V gives CDR1 SGHAT, CDR2 FQNNGV. The CDR3 sequence is 14 residues long. Trimming cost V 1 base and J 8 bases, with 14 bases left between them. The CDR3 reads CASSLGQQGDGYTF. In DNA, the CDR3 is TGTGCCAGCAGCTTAGGACAACAGGGAGACGGCTACACCTTC.

This clonotype was seen repeatedly, ten times or more. The chain recombines TRBV7-2 with TRBJ2-3; 7 bases align to TRBD1. The CDR3 has 14 amino acids. Unmatched junction bases numbered 7, after V lost 10 bases and J lost 0 bases. Germline CDR1 SGHTA, CDR2 FQGNSA. The CDR3 DNA is TGTGCCACCAGACAGGGAGCTAGCACAGATACGCAGTATTTT. It codes for CATRQGASTDTQYF.

This clonotype came up many times. The chain carries TRBV3-1 and TRBJ2-5; D unclear. Germline V CDR1 and CDR2: LGHDT, YNNKEL (reference sequence). V lost 4 bases, J lost 3 bases, and 18 bases lay in between. This CDR3 comprises 16 residues. The CDR3 region has the DNA TGTGCCAGCAGCCGGTCGCCGGGCCGCCCGGAAGAGACCCAGTACTTC. This sequence encodes CASSRSPGRPEETQYF.

V usage is TRBV7-9 and J usage is TRBJ2-5, with TRBD2 matching 12 bases. Germline loops: CDR1 SEHNR, CDR2 FQNEAQ (reference sequence). V was clipped by 5 bases and J by 3 bases; unmatched bases: 4. The CDR3 runs to 15 residues. The CDR3 coding sequence is TGTGCCAGCAGCCCGACTAGCGGGGGAAAAGAGACCCAGTACTTC. It codes for CASSPTSGGKETQYF.

J is TRBJ2-7 and V is TRBV21-1; TRBD1 is the table's D call and was not checked against the DNA. TRBV21-1 is termed a pseudogene. The CDR3 is made up of 16 amino acids. The CDR3 reads CASSKGTTGQYYEQYF. The CDR3 coding sequence is TGTGCCAGCAGCAAAGGAACGACGGGACAGTACTACGAGCAGTACTTC.

This clonotype showed up many times. The V gene is TRBV3-1, the J gene TRBJ2-4, with 13 nucleotides matching TRBD2. V trimming: 7 bases; J trimming: 6 bases; junction bases outside the gene matches: 6. The CDR3 length is 15 residues. Germline assignment: CDR1 LGHDT and CDR2 YNNKEL (reference sequence). CDR3: CASTLAGGPGNIQYF. CDR3 coding DNA: TGTGCCAGCACACTAGCGGGGGGGCCCGGAAACATTCAGTACTTC.

This clonotype was seen ten or more times. This rearrangement joins TRBV24-1 to TRBJ2-3, with D possibly called TRBD1 or TRBD2 (6 bases each). Trimming cost V 3 bases and J 4 bases, with 16 bases left between them. Germline V gene data show CDR1 as KGHDR and CDR2 as SFDVKD. There are 16 residues in the CDR3. The CDR3 sequence: CATSDPQGSGADTQYF. CDR3 nucleotide sequence: TGTGCCACCAGTGATCCGCAGGGGTCGGGGGCAGATACGCAGTATTTT.

The chain links TRBV6-4 to TRBJ2-3, with 7 nucleotides matching TRBD2. With 5 bases clipped from V and 2 bases from J, the junction kept 7 bases outside the gene matches. Germline V gene data show CDR1 as MRHNA and CDR2 as SNTAGT. The CDR3 loop spans 15 amino acids. CDR3 coding DNA: TGTGCCAGCAGTACGGCCGGGGGGACCACAGATACGCAGTATTTT. The encoded protein is CASSTAGGTTDTQYF.

A few counts support this clonotype. The chain recombines TRBV27 with TRBJ2-3; maybe TRBD2 (6 bases). The CDR3 extends over 19 amino acids. Germline-derived CDR1 and CDR2 are MNHEY and SMNVEV (reference sequence). The V gene lost 4 bases and the J gene lost 4 bases, with 27 bases spanning the gap. CDR3 in amino acids: CASSSSPPGTLDSADTQYF. The CDR3, as DNA: TGTGCCAGCAGTTCCTCCCCCCCCGGGACTCTGGATAGTGCAGATACGCAGTATTTT.

The table lists this clonotype with many counts. The J gene is TRBJ2-1, the V gene TRBV20-1, with TRBD2 identical over 8 bases. This CDR3 is 15 amino acids long. CDR1 and CDR2 (germline): DFQATT, SNEGSKA (reference sequence). V was pared by 4 bases and J by 5 bases, with 10 bases of the junction left unmatched. The CDR3 is CSATRVGLADNEQFF. CDR3 nucleotide sequence: TGCAGTGCTACCCGGGTAGGACTAGCCGACAATGAGCAGTTCTTC.

The chain uses TRBV10-3 and TRBJ1-3; D is perhaps TRBD1 (6 bases). Trimming removed 4 bases at V and 0 bases at J, with 13 bases between. Germline CDR1 ENHRY, CDR2 SYGVKD. The CDR3 sequence is 16 residues long. The CDR3 protein is CAISVLGGFSGNTIYF. CDR3 nucleotide sequence: TGTGCCATCAGTGTGTTGGGGGGCTTCTCTGGAAACACCATATATTTT.

This clonotype turned up a few times. This sequence joins TRBV4-1 and TRBJ2-3; D is uncertain. Germline V gene lookup returns CDR1 MGHRA and CDR2 YSYEKL. V lost 0 bases and J lost 4, with 5 bases in between. The CDR3 extends over 13 amino acids. The DNA of the CDR3 is TGCGCCAGCAGCCAAGAGGTGGCAGATACGCAGTATTTT. Translated, it gives CASSQEVADTQYF.